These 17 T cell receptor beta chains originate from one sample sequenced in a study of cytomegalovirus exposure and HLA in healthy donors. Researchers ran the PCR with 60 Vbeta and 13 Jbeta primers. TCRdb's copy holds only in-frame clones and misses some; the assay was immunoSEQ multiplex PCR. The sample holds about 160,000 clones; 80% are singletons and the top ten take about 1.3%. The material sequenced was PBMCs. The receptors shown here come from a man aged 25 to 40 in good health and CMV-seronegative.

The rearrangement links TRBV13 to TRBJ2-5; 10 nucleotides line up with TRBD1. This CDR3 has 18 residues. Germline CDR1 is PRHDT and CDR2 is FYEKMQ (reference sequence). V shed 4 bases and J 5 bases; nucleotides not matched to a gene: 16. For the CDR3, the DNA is TGTGCCAGCAGCTCAAAGGGGACAGGGGTTGATGTGCAGGAGACCCAGTACTTC. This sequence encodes CASSSKGTGVDVQETQYF.

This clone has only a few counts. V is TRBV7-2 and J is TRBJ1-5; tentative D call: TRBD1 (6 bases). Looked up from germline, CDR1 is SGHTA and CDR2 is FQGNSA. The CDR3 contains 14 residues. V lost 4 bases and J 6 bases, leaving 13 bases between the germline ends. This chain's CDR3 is CASSSRQGGQPQHF. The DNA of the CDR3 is TGTGCCAGCAGCTCCCGACAAGGGGGTCAGCCCCAGCATTTT.

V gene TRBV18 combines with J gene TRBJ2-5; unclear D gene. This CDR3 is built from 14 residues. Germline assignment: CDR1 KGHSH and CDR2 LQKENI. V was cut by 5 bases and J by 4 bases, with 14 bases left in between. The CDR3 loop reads CASSGTQVPETQYF. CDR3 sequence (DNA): TGTGCCAGCTCAGGAACGCAGGTTCCAGAGACCCAGTACTTC.

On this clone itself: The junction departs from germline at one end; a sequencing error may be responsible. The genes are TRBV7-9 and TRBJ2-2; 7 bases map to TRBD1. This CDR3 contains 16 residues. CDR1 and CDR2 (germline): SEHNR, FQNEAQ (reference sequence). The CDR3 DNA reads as TGTTCCAGCAGCTTAGGGGGACAGCTTAACACCGGGGAGCTGTTTTTT. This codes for CSSSLGGQLNTGELFF.

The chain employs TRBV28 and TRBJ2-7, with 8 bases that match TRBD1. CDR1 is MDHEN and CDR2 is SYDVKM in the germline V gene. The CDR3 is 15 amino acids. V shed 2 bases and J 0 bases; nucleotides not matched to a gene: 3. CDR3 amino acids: CASSLVQGASYEQYF. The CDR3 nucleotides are TGTGCCAGCAGTTTAGTTCAGGGGGCCTCCTACGAGCAGTACTTC.

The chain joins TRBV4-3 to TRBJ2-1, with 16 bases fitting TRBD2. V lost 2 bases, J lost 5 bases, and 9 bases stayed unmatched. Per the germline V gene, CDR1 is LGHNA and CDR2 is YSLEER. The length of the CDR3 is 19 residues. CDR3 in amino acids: CASSQIGGTSGGANNEQFF. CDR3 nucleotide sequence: TGCGCCAGCAGCCAAATAGGGGGGACTAGCGGGGGGGCGAACAATGAGCAGTTCTTC.

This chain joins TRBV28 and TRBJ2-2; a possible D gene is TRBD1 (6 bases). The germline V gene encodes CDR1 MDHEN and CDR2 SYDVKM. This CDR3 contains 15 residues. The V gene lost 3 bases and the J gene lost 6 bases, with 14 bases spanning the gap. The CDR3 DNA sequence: TGTGCCAGCAGTTTCTCAGGGGCGTCCGCCGGGGAGCTGTTTTTT. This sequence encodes CASSFSGASAGELFF.

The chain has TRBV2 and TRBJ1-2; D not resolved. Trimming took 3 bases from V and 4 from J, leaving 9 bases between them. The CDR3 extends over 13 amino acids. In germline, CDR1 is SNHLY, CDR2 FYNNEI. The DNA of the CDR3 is TGTGCCAGCAGTGAGGGTCGGAGCTATGGCTACACCTTC. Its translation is CASSEGRSYGYTF.

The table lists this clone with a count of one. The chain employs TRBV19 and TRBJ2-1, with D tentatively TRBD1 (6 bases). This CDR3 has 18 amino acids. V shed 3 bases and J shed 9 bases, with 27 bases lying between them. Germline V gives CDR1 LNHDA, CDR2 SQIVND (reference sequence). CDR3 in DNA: TGTGCCAGTAGTATCCCTACACGGGACACCATCCCTGGGGGTGAGCAGTTCTTC. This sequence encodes CASSIPTRDTIPGGEQFF.

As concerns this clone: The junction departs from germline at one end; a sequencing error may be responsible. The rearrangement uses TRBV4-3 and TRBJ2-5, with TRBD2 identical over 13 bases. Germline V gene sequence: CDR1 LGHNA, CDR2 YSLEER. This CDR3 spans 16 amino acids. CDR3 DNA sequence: TGCGCCAGCAGCCACGGACTAGCGGGGGACCAAGGGACCCAGTACTTC. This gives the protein CASSHGLAGDQGTQYF.

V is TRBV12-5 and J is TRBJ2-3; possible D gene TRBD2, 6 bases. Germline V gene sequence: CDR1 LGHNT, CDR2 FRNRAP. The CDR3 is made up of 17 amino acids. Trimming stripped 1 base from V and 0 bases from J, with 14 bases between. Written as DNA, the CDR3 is TGTGCTAGTGGTTTGGGATCCCAGGGACTTAGCACAGATACGCAGTATTTT. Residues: CASGLGSQGLSTDTQYF.

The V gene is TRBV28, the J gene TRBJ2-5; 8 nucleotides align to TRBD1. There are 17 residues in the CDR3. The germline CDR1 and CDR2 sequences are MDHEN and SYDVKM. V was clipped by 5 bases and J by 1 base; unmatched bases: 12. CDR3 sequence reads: CASSPWTGILGQETQYF. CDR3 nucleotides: TGTGCCAGCAGTCCCTGGACAGGGATATTAGGCCAAGAGACCCAGTACTTC. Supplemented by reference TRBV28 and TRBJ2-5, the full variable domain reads DVKVTQSSRYLVKRTGEKVFLECVQDMDHENMFWYRQDPGLGLRLIYFSYDVKMKEKGDIPEGYSVSREKKERFSLILESASTNQTSMYLCASSPWTGILGQETQYFGPGTRLLVL.

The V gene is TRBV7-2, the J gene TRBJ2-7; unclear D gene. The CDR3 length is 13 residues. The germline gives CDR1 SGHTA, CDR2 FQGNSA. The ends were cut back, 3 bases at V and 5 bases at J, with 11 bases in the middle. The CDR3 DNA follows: TGTGCCAGCAGCTTCGAGTTTCTCCACGAGCAGTACTTC. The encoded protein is CASSFEFLHEQYF.

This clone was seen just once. CDR3 coding DNA: TGCGCCAGCAGCTTGCTGTCTCGGGACAGTAATGAAAAACTGTTTTTT. Its protein is CASSLLSRDSNEKLFF. This chain connects TRBV5-1 to TRBJ1-4, with 7 bases aligning to TRBD1. The CDR3 has 16 amino acids. The germline V gene encodes CDR1 SGHRS and CDR2 YFSETQ. V lost 1 base to trimming and J lost 4 bases; unmatched junction nucleotides: 7.

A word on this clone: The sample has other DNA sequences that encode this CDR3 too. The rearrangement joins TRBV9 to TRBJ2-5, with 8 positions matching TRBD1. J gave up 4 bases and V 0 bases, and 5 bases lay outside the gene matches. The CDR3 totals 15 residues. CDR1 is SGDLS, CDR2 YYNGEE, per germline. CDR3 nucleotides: TGTGCCAGCAGCGTAGCAGCAGGGGGCGGAGAGACCCAGTACTTC. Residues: CASSVAAGGGETQYF.

The CDR3 spells CASSFSGGGPYEQYF. CDR3 nucleotide sequence: TGTGCCAGCAGCTTTTCGGGCGGGGGGCCCTACGAGCAGTACTTC. The rearrangement joins TRBV7-2 to TRBJ2-7, with TRBD2 matching over 8 bases. Per germline, CDR1 SGHTA and CDR2 FQGNSA. There are 15 residues in the CDR3. The ends lost 3 bases at V and 2 bases at J; junction bases unmatched: 6.

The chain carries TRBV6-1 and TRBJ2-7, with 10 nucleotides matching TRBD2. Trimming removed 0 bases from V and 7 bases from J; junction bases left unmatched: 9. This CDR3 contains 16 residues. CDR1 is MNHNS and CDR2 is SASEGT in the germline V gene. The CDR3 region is CASSEASSGRFWEQYF. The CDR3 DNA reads TGTGCCAGCAGTGAAGCTTCTAGCGGGAGATTCTGGGAGCAGTACTTC.